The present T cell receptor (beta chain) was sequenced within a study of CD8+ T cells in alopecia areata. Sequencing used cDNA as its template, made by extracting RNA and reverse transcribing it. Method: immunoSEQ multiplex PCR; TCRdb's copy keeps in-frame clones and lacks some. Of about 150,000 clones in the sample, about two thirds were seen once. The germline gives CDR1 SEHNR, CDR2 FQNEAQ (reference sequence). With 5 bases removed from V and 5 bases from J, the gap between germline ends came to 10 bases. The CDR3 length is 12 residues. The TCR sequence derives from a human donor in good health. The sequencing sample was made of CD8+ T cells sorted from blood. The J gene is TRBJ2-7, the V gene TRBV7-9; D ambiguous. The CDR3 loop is CASSAGSNEQYF. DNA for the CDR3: TGTGCCAGCAGCGCTGGGTCGAACGAGCAGTACTTC. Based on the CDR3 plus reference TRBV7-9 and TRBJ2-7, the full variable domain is DTGVSQNPRHKITKRGQNVTFRCDPISEHNRLYWYRQTLGQGPEFLTYFQNEAQLEKSRLLSDRFSAERPKGSFSTLEIQRTEQGDSAMYLCASSAGSNEQYFGPGTRLTVT.